This TCR beta chain was sequenced during a study of T cells in Graves' hyperthyroidism and ophthalmopathy. This clonotype was recorded at least ten times. Germline V CDR1 and CDR2: DFQATT, SNEGSKA (reference sequence). CDR3 length: 14 residues. V was pared by 0 bases and J by 5 bases, with 5 bases of the junction left unmatched. The CDR3 regions of TCR beta were amplified from RNA transcripts. A first-round RT-PCR of the TCR CDR3 used the HTBI primer set. MiXCR, run by TCRdb on the multiplex PCR reads, gives a single entry per CDR3 protein. The top ten hold roughly 14% of the sample, which has 250,000 or so distinct CDR3 sequences, roughly 15% seen once.

The receptor was derived from a woman between 35 and 50 years old with Graves' hyperthyroidism that later progressed to Graves' ophthalmopathy. Material: blood. The rearrangement links TRBV20-1 to TRBJ2-7; TRBD1 matches at 9 bases. The CDR3 sequence: CSARDPDRGHEQYF. The CDR3 DNA reads TGCAGTGCTAGAGACCCGGACAGGGGCCACGAGCAGTACTTC.